The rows below give T cell receptor beta chains drawn from one sample of a study of shared clonotypes between healthy human individuals. Clones were sequenced by immunoSEQ multiplex PCR, and TCRdb holds only the in-frame ones, with some missing. The sample lists about a million clones, 76% occurring once. The source material was memory CD4+ T cells sorted from blood. These receptors were obtained from a man aged 18 to 35 in good health. Each CDR3 is given without its conserved first and last residue. Fields, in order: CDR3 protein, V gene, clone size. A clone size is listed for some rows: how often the clone was seen (once, few, many), or a class if it is expanded.

CDR3 protein: ASSFKEFSTDTQY; V gene: TRBV7-9; clone size: few
CDR3 protein: AWTPRGAGTDTQY; V gene: TRBV30; clone size: -
CDR3 protein: ASSFGQGVGEKLF; V gene: TRBV7-9; clone size: -
CDR3 protein: ASSVSGQGALGANVLT; V gene: TRBV9; clone size: -
CDR3 protein: ASTPDTTRAKAF; V gene: TRBV19; clone size: -
CDR3 protein: ASSFPAGGPNWNEQF; V gene: TRBV5-4; clone size: -
CDR3 protein: ASRMGLASDTQY; V gene: TRBV5-1; clone size: -
CDR3 protein: ASSEGVWVTGELF; V gene: TRBV5-6; clone size: -
CDR3 protein: ASGLVLKRESYEQY; V gene: TRBV12-5; clone size: -
CDR3 protein: ASSDTETGYTEAF; V gene: TRBV6-1; clone size: -
CDR3 protein: ATSRDGDEQY; V gene: TRBV15; clone size: -
CDR3 protein: ASSRDSNTNTGELF; V gene: TRBV18; clone size: few
CDR3 protein: ASSLGSGSSYNSPLH; V gene: TRBV7-2; clone size: few
CDR3 protein: ASSLGTGENQPQH; V gene: TRBV5-1; clone size: once
CDR3 protein: ASRPPGTGGYGYT; V gene: TRBV6-5; clone size: -
CDR3 protein: ASSVGGSNSGNTIY; V gene: TRBV9; clone size: -
CDR3 protein: ASSWTSGYEQY; V gene: TRBV5-1; clone size: -
CDR3 protein: ASSVGWLAGTDTQY; V gene: TRBV9; clone size: -
CDR3 protein: AVGTGRTDTQY; V gene: TRBV30; clone size: -
CDR3 protein: SARGGREAF; V gene: TRBV20-1; clone size: -
CDR3 protein: ASSQDRSGQPQH; V gene: TRBV2; clone size: -
CDR3 protein: ASSRLNSPLH; V gene: TRBV27; clone size: -
CDR3 protein: ASSLGGRVNTEAF; V gene: TRBV7-9; clone size: -
CDR3 protein: ASSPPQRGISTDTQY; V gene: TRBV18; clone size: -
CDR3 protein: ASSEATGGTDTQY; V gene: TRBV5-1; clone size: -
CDR3 protein: AWERQGNTEAF; V gene: TRBV30; clone size: -
CDR3 protein: ASSQGLAVYEQY; V gene: TRBV10-2; clone size: -
CDR3 protein: ASSLEIGTRPYEQY; V gene: TRBV5-8; clone size: few
CDR3 protein: ASSLGVNQPQH; V gene: TRBV28; clone size: once